The present T cell receptor beta chain was sequenced within a study of cytomegalovirus exposure and HLA in healthy donors. General study points: When a later analysis was performed, an Asian-associated ancestry cluster reportedly had fewer N-insertions than the roughly 640-donor mean. As a later analysis showed, a missense DCLRE1C variant was linked to trimming of TCR beta V- and J-genes. Because they were indistinguishable, some V segments, including TRBV6-2 and TRBV6-3, were excluded.

This clone was seen only a few times. What it binds is unknown. Amplification used 60 Vbeta primers and 13 Jbeta primers. Original analysis: Approximately 12 million of about 80 million unique TCR beta chains were shared, per a later count. Sequencing used immunoSEQ multiplex PCR; TCRdb keeps in-frame clones, though not all of them. The DNA was the basis for D and trimming; V, J and clone size are from that table. The sample carries roughly 120,000 clones, 75% to 85% recorded once. Germline V CDR1 and CDR2: KGHSH, LQKENI. The CDR3 length is 15 residues. Trimming took 2 bases from V and 2 from J, leaving 13 bases between them.

Specimen: PBMCs. The chain couples TRBV18 to TRBJ2-7; D remains ambiguous. This TCR was sampled from a middle-aged man in good health and CMV-seronegative. CDR3 DNA: TGTGCCAGCTCACCAAGCCCCTTCCAAACCTACGAGCAGTACTTC. This encodes CASSPSPFQTYEQYF.